This passage covers 15 T cell receptor beta chains from one sample sequenced in a study of blood T cell repertoires in COVID-19. Assay: immunoSEQ multiplex PCR; the TCRdb copy retains only in-frame clones and omits some. The sample lists about 480,000 clones; around 85% were seen once. Material: PBMCs or T cells enriched from blood (not recorded which). These receptors all come from a woman in her fifties or sixties who had recovered from COVID-19.

This sequence joins TRBV11-2 and TRBJ2-2; tentatively, D is TRBD1 (6 bases). The CDR3 runs to 14 residues. V lost 6 bases, J lost 2 bases, and 10 bases lay in between. Looked up from germline, CDR1 is SGHAT and CDR2 is FQNNGV. Here the CDR3 reads CASSLQGNTGELFF. The CDR3 DNA reads TGTGCCAGCAGTCTACAGGGTAACACCGGGGAGCTGTTTTTT.

The table lists this clone with a few counts. This chain joins TRBV19 and TRBJ2-2; no clear D. This CDR3 contains 15 residues. The germline gives CDR1 LNHDA, CDR2 SQIVND (reference sequence). Trimming pared 4 bases from V and 2 bases from J, leaving 11 bases between. Written as DNA, the CDR3 is TGTGCCAGTAGTAGGTCCCCAGTAAACACCGGGGAGCTGTTTTTT. Translating it yields CASSRSPVNTGELFF.

CDR3 sequence reads: CASSEVYEQYV. The CDR3 DNA reads as TGTGCCAGCTCTGAGGTGTACGAGCAGTACGTC. This rearrangement joins TRBV2 to TRBJ2-7; D remains ambiguous. This CDR3 has 11 amino acids. Germline V gene sequence: CDR1 SNHLY, CDR2 FYNNEI. The V end was cut by 8 bases, the J end by 4 bases, with 9 bases between.

In this sample, this clone turned up once. V is TRBV7-9 and J is TRBJ2-7; D might be TRBD2 (6 bases). Germline-derived CDR1 and CDR2 are SEHNR and FQNEAQ (reference sequence). Trimming took 4 bases from V and 2 from J, leaving 12 bases between them. This CDR3 is 14 amino acids long. The CDR3 reads CASSSPRGAYEQYF. The CDR3 DNA reads TGTGCCAGCAGCTCGCCGCGGGGCGCCTACGAGCAGTACTTC. Full variable domain (outside the CDR3, taken from reference TRBV7-9 and TRBJ2-7): DTGVSQNPRHKITKRGQNVTFRCDPISEHNRLYWYRQTLGQGPEFLTYFQNEAQLEKSRLLSDRFSAERPKGSFSTLEIQRTEQGDSAMYLCASSSPRGAYEQYFGPGTRLTVT.

The chain is built from TRBV27 and TRBJ1-5; TRBD1 might be the D (5 bases). V was trimmed by 3 bases and J by 5 bases, leaving 11 bases between them. Germline loops: CDR1 MNHEY, CDR2 SMNVEV (reference sequence). This CDR3 contains 14 residues. CDR3 DNA sequence: TGTGCCAGCAGTTTTAGACAGAATTATCAGCCCCAGCATTTT. Translating it yields CASSFRQNYQPQHF.

The chain links TRBV4-1 to TRBJ2-1, with 8 bases matching TRBD2. There are 14 residues in the CDR3. The V gene end was trimmed by 3 bases and the J gene end by 9 bases; junction bases not matched to a gene: 7. Germline V lookup: CDR1 MGHRA, CDR2 YSYEKL. The DNA for the CDR3 is TGCGCCAGCAGCCACCCGGGACTAGGGGGTGAGCAGTTCTTC. This translates into CASSHPGLGGEQFF.

This clone was counted only a few times. The chain joins TRBV2 to TRBJ2-7, with D maybe TRBD1 (5 bases). The CDR3 has 12 amino acids. V was trimmed by 2 bases and J by 4 bases, leaving 6 bases between them. Germline-derived CDR1 and CDR2 are SNHLY and FYNNEI. The CDR3 is CASSESGYEQYV. CDR3 nucleotides: TGTGCCAGCAGTGAATCAGGGTACGAGCAGTACGTC.

This clone was seen only once. The chain uses TRBV9 and TRBJ1-1, with D possibly TRBD1 on 5 matching bases. This CDR3 comprises 14 residues. V was pared by 2 bases and J by 7 bases, with 15 bases between. Germline CDR1 is SGDLS and CDR2 is YYNGEE. CDR3 loop: CASSVLDKEVEAFF. The CDR3 DNA follows: TGTGCCAGCAGCGTCCTGGACAAGGAAGTTGAAGCTTTCTTT.

This chain uses TRBV9 with TRBJ1-1, with 8 bases fitting TRBD1. The junction had 6 bases not matched to a gene; V was cut back by 2 bases and J by 0 bases. This CDR3 region has 16 residues. Germline loops: CDR1 SGDLS, CDR2 YYNGEE. CDR3 DNA sequence: TGTGCCAGCAGCGTTGGACAGGGAAGAATGAACACTGAAGCTTTCTTT. This encodes CASSVGQGRMNTEAFF.

Concerning this clone itself: Other DNA sequences in this sample translate to the same CDR3. V gene TRBV3-1 (or the pseudogene TRBV3-2) combines with J gene TRBJ1-1; the D gene is possibly TRBD1 (5 bases). The CDR3 extends over 14 amino acids. Germline assignment: CDR1 LGHDT and CDR2 YNNKEL (reference sequence). V dropped 0 bases and J dropped 1 base, with 6 bases sitting between them. CDR3 nucleotide sequence: TGTGCCAGCAGCCAAGAGGGGGGGAACACTGAAGCTTTCTTT. As protein: CASSQEGGNTEAFF.

Written as DNA, the CDR3 is TGTGCCACCAGCAGTCTCCCGGGATCGGCCGGGGTGGTTACCCAGTACTTC. It is translated as CATSSLPGSAGVVTQYF. V gene TRBV15 combines with J gene TRBJ2-5; D is possibly TRBD2 (5 bases). The germline V and J ends were trimmed by 3 bases and 8 bases, with 25 bases remaining between them. Germline loops: CDR1 LNHNV, CDR2 YYDKDF (reference sequence). The CDR3 extends over 17 amino acids.

This clone was picked up a small number of times. V gene TRBV5-1 combines with J gene TRBJ2-1, with a tentative D call TRBD1 (5 bases). The CDR3 extends over 13 amino acids. Germline V lookup: CDR1 SGHRS, CDR2 YFSETQ. Trimming took 4 bases from V and 5 from J, leaving 10 bases between them. The CDR3 nucleotides read TGCGCCAGCAGCCTGGACACAAACAATGAGCAGTTCTTC. This sequence encodes CASSLDTNNEQFF.

This chain joins TRBV9 and TRBJ1-6, with D possibly TRBD1 on 6 matching bases. From germline, CDR1 is SGDLS and CDR2 YYNGEE. The CDR3 sequence is 15 residues long. V shed 3 bases and J shed 0 bases, with 7 bases lying between them. Here the CDR3 reads CASSGDISYNSPLHF. In nucleotides, the CDR3 is TGTGCCAGCAGCGGGGACATCTCCTATAATTCACCCCTCCACTTT. Drawing the rest from reference TRBV9 and TRBJ1-6, the complete variable domain is DSGVTQTPKHLITATGQRVTLRCSPRSGDLSVYWYQQSLDQGLQFLIQYYNGEERAKGNILERFSAQQFPDLHSELNLSSLELGDSALYFCASSGDISYNSPLHFGNGTRLTVT.

The rearrangement links TRBV6-5 to TRBJ2-5; 7 nucleotides line up with TRBD2. CDR1 is MNHEY and CDR2 is SVGAGI in the germline V gene. The V and J ends lost 4 bases and 3 bases, in that order; junction bases with no gene match: 8. The CDR3 loop spans 15 amino acids. DNA for the CDR3: TGTGCCAGCAGTTCCCCCTGGGAGGGTGAAGAGACCCAGTACTTC. Encoded protein: CASSSPWEGEETQYF.

The sample holds one count of this clone. The CDR3 DNA follows: TGTGCCAGCAGGATAGACGGTTTCTCTGGAAACACCATATATTTT. Translation: CASRIDGFSGNTIYF. V gene TRBV19 combines with J gene TRBJ1-3, with D unclear. The germline V and J ends were trimmed by 9 bases and 0 bases, with 15 bases remaining between them. The germline gives CDR1 LNHDA, CDR2 SQIVND (reference sequence). The CDR3 is made up of 15 amino acids.